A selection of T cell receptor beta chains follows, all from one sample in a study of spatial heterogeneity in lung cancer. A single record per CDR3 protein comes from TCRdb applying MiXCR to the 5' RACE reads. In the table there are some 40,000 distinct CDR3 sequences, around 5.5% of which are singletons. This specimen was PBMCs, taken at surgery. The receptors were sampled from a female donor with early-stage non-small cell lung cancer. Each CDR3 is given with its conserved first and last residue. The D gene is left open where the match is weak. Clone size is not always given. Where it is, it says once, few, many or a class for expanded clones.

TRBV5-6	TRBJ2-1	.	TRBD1	TGTGCCAGCAGCCCGGGGACAGGGTCCTACAATGAGCAGTTCTTC	CASSPGTGSYNEQFF
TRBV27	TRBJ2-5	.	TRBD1	TGTGCCAGCAGCCCGAACAGGGGGCGAAGGGAGACCCAGTACTTC	CASSPNRGRRETQYF
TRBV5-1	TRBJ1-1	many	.	TGCGCCAGCACCGAGGGGGGGCGGATGACTGAAGCTTTCTTT	CASTEGGRMTEAFF
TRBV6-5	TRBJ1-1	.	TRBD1	TGTGCCAGCAGTTACTCACCTTACCCGTACAGGGGAGAAACTGAAGCTTTCTTT	CASSYSPYPYRGETEAFF
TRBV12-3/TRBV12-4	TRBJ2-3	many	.	TGTGCCAGCATCCCTGGACTCCTGACAGATACGCAGTATTTT	CASIPGLLTDTQYF
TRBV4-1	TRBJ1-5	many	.	TGCGCCAGCAGCCAAGCTACAGGACAGACAACGAAGTATAGCAATCAGCCCCAGCATTTT	CASSQATGQTTKYSNQPQHF
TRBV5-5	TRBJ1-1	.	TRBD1	TGTGCCAGCAGCTTGGACGGCAGGGGGACGGCTGAAGCTTTCTTT	CASSLDGRGTAEAFF
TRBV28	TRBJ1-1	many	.	TGTGCCAGCAGTTCCCCGGGAGCAAGCAATCTTGAAGCTTTCTTT	CASSSPGASNLEAFF
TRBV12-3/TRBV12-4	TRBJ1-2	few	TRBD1	TGTGCCAGCCGACAGGGGGGAGGTATCAATGGCTACACCTTC	CASRQGGGINGYTF
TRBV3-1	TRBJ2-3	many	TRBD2	TGTGCCAGCAGCCACGCGTGGGCGGCGGGGGCAGATACGCAGTATTTT	CASSHAWAAGADTQYF
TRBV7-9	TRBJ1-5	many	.	TGTGCCAGACGCCTTGGGGGGGTCCCCTTACGTAGGAGCAATCAGCCCCAGCATTTT	CARRLGGVPLRRSNQPQHF
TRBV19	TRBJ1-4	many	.	TGTGCCAGTATCGACAGCCCAACTAATGAAAAACTGTTTTTT	CASIDSPTNEKLFF
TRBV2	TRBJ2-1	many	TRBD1	TGTGCCAGGGCGGACAGGGGGCGCCGGGATGAGCAGTTCTTC	CARADRGRRDEQFF
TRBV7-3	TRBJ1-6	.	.	TGTGCCAGCAGGTTAACGGCGGGATCACCCCTCCACTTT	CASRLTAGSPLHF
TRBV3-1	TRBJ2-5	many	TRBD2	TGTGCCAGCAGCCAAAGGACTAGCGGGGGTGAGACCCAGTACTTC	CASSQRTSGGETQYF
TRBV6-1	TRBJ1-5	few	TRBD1	TGTGCCAGCTGCCCGGCCGACAGGGGGGATCAGCCCCAACATTTT	CASCPADRGDQPQHF
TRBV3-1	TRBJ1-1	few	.	TGTGCCAGCAGCCAAGGACAGGAATGGAACACTGAAGCTTTCTTT	CASSQGQEWNTEAFF
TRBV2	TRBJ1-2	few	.	TGTGCCAGCAGTGGCCGGGCTACGGGGTATGGCTACACCTTC	CASSGRATGYGYTF
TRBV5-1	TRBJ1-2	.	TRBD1	TGCGCCAGCAGCTTGGGTGGGACAGCCTCCTATGGCTACACCTTC	CASSLGGTASYGYTF
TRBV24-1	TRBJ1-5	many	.	TGTGCCACCGGGGGGAACGGAATAAATCAGCCCCAGCATTTT	CATGGNGINQPQHF
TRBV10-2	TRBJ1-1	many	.	TGCGCCAGCAGTGAGCCCGTGGAGGACGGGGGGACTGAAGCTTTCTTT	CASSEPVEDGGTEAFF
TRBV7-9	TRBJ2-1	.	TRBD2	TGTGCCAGCAGCGGGGGACTAGCGGGCTCCTACAATGAGCAGTTCTTC	CASSGGLAGSYNEQFF
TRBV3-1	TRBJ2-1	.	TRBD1	TGTGCCAGCAGCCATAACGACAGGGGCCCTGGCAATGAGCAGTTCTTC	CASSHNDRGPGNEQFF
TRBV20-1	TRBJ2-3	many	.	TGCAGTGCTAGAGACCATTTGGCAGTCACACTTTATACGCAGTATTTT	CSARDHLAVTLYTQYF
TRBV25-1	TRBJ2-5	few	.	TGTGCCAGCAGTGACCTTATAGAGACCCAGTACTTC	CASSDLIETQYF
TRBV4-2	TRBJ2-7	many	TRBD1	TGTGCCAGCAGCCCCTCAGGGGGACCCCAGAGGGAGCAGTACTTC	CASSPSGGPQREQYF
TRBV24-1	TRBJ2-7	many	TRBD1	TGTGCCACCAGTGACCCGGGACAGGGGGGAGAGCAGTACTTC	CATSDPGQGGEQYF
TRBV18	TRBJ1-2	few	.	TGTGCCAGCTCACCGGGGACCGTTTTCTATGGCTACACCTTC	CASSPGTVFYGYTF
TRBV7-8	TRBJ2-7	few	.	TGTGCCAGCAGCTTAGCGGCCTTGGGCTACGAGCAGTACTTC	CASSLAALGYEQYF
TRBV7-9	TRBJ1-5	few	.	TGTGCCAGCAGCCTAAGGGCGGATCAGCCCCAGCATTTT	CASSLRADQPQHF
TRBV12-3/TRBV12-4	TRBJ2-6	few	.	TGTGCCAGCAGTCCGGGACTGTACTCTGGGGCCAACGTCCTGACTTTC	CASSPGLYSGANVLTF
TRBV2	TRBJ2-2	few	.	TGTGCCAGCAGTGACGATAACACCGGGGAGCTGTTTTTT	CASSDDNTGELFF
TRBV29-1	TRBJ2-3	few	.	TGCAGCGCCTCTAGCCCCGATACGCAGTATTTT	CSASSPDTQYF
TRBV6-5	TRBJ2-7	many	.	TGTGCCACCATTTACGAGCAGTACTTC	CATIYEQYF
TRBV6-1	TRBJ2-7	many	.	TGTGCCAGCAGTGAAAATAGGGGGTACGAGCAGTACTTC	CASSENRGYEQYF
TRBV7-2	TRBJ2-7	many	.	TGTGCCAGCAGCCACCGACAGGCCCGCTACGAGCAGTACTTC	CASSHRQARYEQYF
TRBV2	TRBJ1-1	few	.	TGTGCCAGCAGTGAGGGTAGGCAGAACACTGAAGCTTTCTTT	CASSEGRQNTEAFF